This T cell receptor (beta chain) stems from a study of shared clonotypes between healthy human individuals. At the level of the study: Ranging from 18 to 49 in age, donors were two women and a few men.

The study drew its donors from healthy HIV-negative adults without recent acute infections or vaccinations. Germline V gene sequence: CDR1 SGDLS, CDR2 YYNGEE. V gave up 6 bases and J gave up 0 bases, with 24 bases separating them. This CDR3 has 19 amino acids. Using approximately 190 ng DNA, some 30,000 T cell genomes, the sorted-subset replicate PCRs were run. Repertoires were generated with immunoSEQ multiplex PCR, while TCRdb's copy carries only in-frame clones and drops some. The data show roughly 2.5 million clones, 85% to 95% seen once. The receptor was derived from a young man in good health. The rearrangement uses TRBV9 and TRBJ2-2, with D possibly being TRBD2 (8 bases). The specimen was naive CD4+ T cells sorted from blood. Specified subset: CD45RA+ positively selected. The CDR3 here is CASNPQGVSGAANTGELFF. CDR3 bases: TGTGCCAGCAACCCCCAGGGGGTTAGCGGGGCCGCGAACACCGGGGAGCTGTTTTTT.